One and the same sample provided the 5 T cell receptor beta chains below, sequenced in a study of control samples from healthy donors and cancer patients. Libraries were prepared by immunoSEQ multiplex PCR; TCRdb keeps only in-frame clonotypes and omits some of them. The sample consists of tens of thousands of clones, around 87% of them appearing once. The sequencing input was PBMCs. The receptors derive from a woman in her sixties or seventies with lung cancer.

V and J are TRBV28 and TRBJ1-2, with D maybe TRBD1 (5 bases). This CDR3 spans 12 amino acids. Germline assignment: CDR1 MDHEN and CDR2 SYDVKM. Trimming pared 11 bases from V and 1 base from J, leaving 11 bases between. The CDR3 nucleotides are TGTGCCTTAGTCGACAGTAACTATGGCTACACCTTC. It encodes CALVDSNYGYTF.

The chain carries TRBV10-3 and TRBJ2-5; 12 nucleotides line up with TRBD1. Trimming cost V 9 bases and J 4 bases; bases outside gene matches: 3. The CDR3 is made up of 13 amino acids. Germline CDR1 ENHRY, CDR2 SYGVKD. CDR3 sequence (DNA): TGTGCCATGTCGGGACAGGGGGCAGAGACCCAGTACTTC. This translates into CAMSGQGAETQYF.

The chain joins TRBV18 to TRBJ1-1; maybe TRBD1 (5 bases). Trimming took 1 base from V and 5 from J, leaving 14 bases between them. The CDR3 loop spans 15 amino acids. Germline V gene lookup returns CDR1 KGHSH and CDR2 LQKENI. The CDR3: CASSPLAGPGTEAFF. The CDR3, as DNA: TGTGCCAGCTCACCACTGGCAGGGCCGGGGACTGAAGCTTTCTTT.

The J gene is TRBJ1-2, the V gene TRBV7-9, with 9 positions matching TRBD1. The CDR3 spans 16 residues. Unmatched junction bases numbered 5, after V lost 1 base and J lost 2 bases. Germline V CDR1 and CDR2: SEHNR, FQNEAQ (reference sequence). CDR3 protein: CASSLEGQGYNYGYTF. In nucleotides, the CDR3 is TGTGCCAGCAGCTTAGAGGGACAGGGTTACAACTATGGCTACACCTTC.

J is TRBJ2-1 and V is TRBV4-1; 12 positions agree with TRBD2. V shed 2 bases, J shed 3 bases, and the junction held 5 bases outside the gene matches. This CDR3 comprises 17 residues. Germline lookup yields CDR1 MGHRA and CDR2 YSYEKL. The CDR3, as DNA: TGCGCCAGCAGCCAAACCGGGACTAGCGGGCTCTACAATGAGCAGTTCTTC. Amino acid sequence: CASSQTGTSGLYNEQFF.